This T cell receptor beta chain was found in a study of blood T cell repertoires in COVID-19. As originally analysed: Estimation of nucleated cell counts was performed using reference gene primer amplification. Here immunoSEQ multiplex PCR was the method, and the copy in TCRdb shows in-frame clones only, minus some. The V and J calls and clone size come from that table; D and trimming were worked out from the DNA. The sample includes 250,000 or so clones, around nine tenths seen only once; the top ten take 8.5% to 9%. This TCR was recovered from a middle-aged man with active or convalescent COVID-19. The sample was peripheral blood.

Written as DNA, the CDR3 is TGTGCCAGCAGCACAACGGCGGTGGGTTCACCCCTCCACTTT. This sequence encodes CASSTTAVGSPLHF. This rearrangement joins TRBV28 to TRBJ1-6; D unresolved. V was trimmed by 6 bases and J by 9 bases, leaving 15 bases between them. There are 14 residues in the CDR3. Germline CDR1 reads MDHEN; CDR2 reads SYDVKM.